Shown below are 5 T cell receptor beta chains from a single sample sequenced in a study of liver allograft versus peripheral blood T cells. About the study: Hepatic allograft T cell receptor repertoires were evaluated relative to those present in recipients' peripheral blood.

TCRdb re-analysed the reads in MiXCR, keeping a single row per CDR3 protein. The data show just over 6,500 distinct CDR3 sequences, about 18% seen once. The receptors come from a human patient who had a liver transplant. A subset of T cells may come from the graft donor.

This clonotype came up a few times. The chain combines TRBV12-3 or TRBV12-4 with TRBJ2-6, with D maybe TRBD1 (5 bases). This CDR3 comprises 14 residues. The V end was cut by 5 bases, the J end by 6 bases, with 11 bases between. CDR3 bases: TGTGCCAGCAGTCGAGCACAGGAGGCCAACGTCCTGACTTTC. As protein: CASSRAQEANVLTF.

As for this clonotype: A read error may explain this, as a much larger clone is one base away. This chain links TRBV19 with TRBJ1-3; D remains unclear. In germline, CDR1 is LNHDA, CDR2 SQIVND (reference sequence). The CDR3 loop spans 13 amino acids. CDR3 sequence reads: CTSSTSAGNTIYF. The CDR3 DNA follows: TGTACCAGTAGTACGTCAGCTGGAAACACCATATATTTT.

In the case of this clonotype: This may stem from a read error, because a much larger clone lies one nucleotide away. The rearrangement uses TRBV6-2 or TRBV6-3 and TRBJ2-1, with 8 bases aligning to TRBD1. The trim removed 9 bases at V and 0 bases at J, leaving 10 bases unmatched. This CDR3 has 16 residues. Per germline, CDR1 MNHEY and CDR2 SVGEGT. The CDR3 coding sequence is TGTGCCAGAAGTGCCGACAGGGGATTCTCCTACAATGAGCAGTTCTTC. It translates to CARSADRGFSYNEQFF.

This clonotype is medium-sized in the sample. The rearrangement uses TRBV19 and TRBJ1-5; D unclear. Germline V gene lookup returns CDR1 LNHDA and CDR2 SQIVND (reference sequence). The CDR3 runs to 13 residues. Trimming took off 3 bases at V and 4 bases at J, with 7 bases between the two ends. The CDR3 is CASSIGRNQPQHF. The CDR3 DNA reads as TGTGCCAGTAGTATCGGGCGGAATCAGCCCCAGCATTTT.

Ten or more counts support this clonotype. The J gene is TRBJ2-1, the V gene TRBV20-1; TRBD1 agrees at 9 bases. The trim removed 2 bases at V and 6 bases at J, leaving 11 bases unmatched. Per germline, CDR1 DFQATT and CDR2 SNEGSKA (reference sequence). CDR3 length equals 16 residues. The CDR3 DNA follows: TGCAGTGCTAGAAAGTCTGGACAGGGGCTTGTCAATGAGCAGTTCTTC. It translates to CSARKSGQGLVNEQFF.